The source of this T cell receptor (beta chain) is a study of T cells after yellow fever vaccination. Whole-study results and caveats: The study found a weaker secondary response that peaked faster, day 5 versus 15.

TCRdb ran MiXCR on the 5' RACE reads and lists one entry per CDR3 protein. The sample lists 68,000 or so distinct CDR3 sequences; 6% to 7.5% were seen once. This clonotype was counted many times. Its cognate antigen is unknown. The sequencing used CD8+ T cells sorted from PBMCs, collected 15 days after the yellow fever booster vaccination. This TCR was sampled from a man younger than 40 who received the YFV17D yellow fever vaccine.

CDR3 coding DNA: TGTGCCAGCAGCTTAGGGGATTCGTCCCAGCATTTT. Its protein product is CASSLGDSSQHF. The chain has TRBV13 and TRBJ1-5; D unclear. The CDR3 extends over 12 amino acids. CDR1 is PRHDT and CDR2 is FYEKMQ in the germline V gene (reference sequence). V was clipped by 0 bases and J by 11 bases, with 8 bases between them.